Listed below are T cell receptor beta chains from one sample, sequenced in a study of blood T cells in healthy people across ages. Via MiXCR, TCRdb re-called the 5' RACE reads, giving one row per CDR3 protein. The sample carries around 1,100,000 distinct CDR3 sequences, roughly two fifths recorded once. Material: blood. These receptors all stem from a man between 18 and 35 years old in good health. The CDR3 runs from the conserved cysteine through the conserved F or W. D genes are given only for firm matches. The listing skips clone size in some rows; elsewhere it reads once, few, many or a size class.

len	d_gene	abundance	v_gene	j_gene	CDR3nt	CDR3aa
16	.	.	TRBV9	TRBJ2-3	TGTGCCAGCAGCGTCGGCCGAGGGCCCAGCACAGATACGCAGTATTTT	CASSVGRGPSTDTQYF
13	.	few	TRBV20-1	TRBJ1-2	TGCAGTGCTCCGGCCGTATCTAACTATGGCTACACCTTC	CSAPAVSNYGYTF
14	.	.	TRBV30	TRBJ2-2	TGTGCCTGGAGGAAATACTTAAACACCGGGGAGCTGTTTTTT	CAWRKYLNTGELFF
14	.	few	TRBV9	TRBJ2-2	TGTGCCAGCAGCGTCGATGGAGGCACCGGGGAGCTGTTTTTT	CASSVDGGTGELFF
14	.	.	TRBV12-3/TRBV12-4	TRBJ1-5	TGTGCCAGCAGTTTAAGAGGGGCGAGTCAGCCCCAGCATTTT	CASSLRGASQPQHF
13	.	many	TRBV20-1	TRBJ2-3	TGCAGTGCTAGATGGGTAAACACAGATACGCAGTATTTT	CSARWVNTDTQYF
15	.	.	TRBV5-5	TRBJ1-5	TGTGCCAGCAGCCAGGATATAGACAGTAACCAGCCCCAGCATTTT	CASSQDIDSNQPQHF
12	.	few	TRBV7-9	TRBJ1-4	TGTGCCAGCAGCCTTACGGATGAAAAACTGTTTTTT	CASSLTDEKLFF
19	TRBD1	few	TRBV4-2	TRBJ1-4	TGTGCCAGCAGCCAGACTGACAGGGGATCGGGTTGGGGGGATGAAAAACTGTTTTTT	CASSQTDRGSGWGDEKLFF
16	.	.	TRBV2	TRBJ2-1	TGTGCCAGCCCAGAAGACAGCAGAAGCTCCTACAATGAGCAGTTCTTC	CASPEDSRSSYNEQFF
16	.	.	TRBV12-3/TRBV12-4	TRBJ2-2	TGTGCCACCGTGGGGACTGGCAGAACGAACACCGGGGAGCTGTTTTTT	CATVGTGRTNTGELFF
15	TRBD1	many	TRBV4-3	TRBJ2-7	TGCGCCAGCAGCCAAGGACAGGGAAACTCCTACGAGCAGTACTTC	CASSQGQGNSYEQYF
11	.	.	TRBV6-2/TRBV6-3	TRBJ1-2	TGTGCCAGCAGCCGGAGAGATGGCTACACCTTC	CASSRRDGYTF
15	.	many	TRBV7-3	TRBJ2-1	TGTGCCAGCAGCTCCGCAGGGAGCTCCTACAATGAGCAGTTCTTC	CASSSAGSSYNEQFF
14	.	many	TRBV20-1	TRBJ2-3	TGCAGTGCTAGAGATCGGGCTAGCGCAGATACGCAGTATTTT	CSARDRASADTQYF